This T cell receptor beta chain was recorded in a study of T cell responses to AZD1222 COVID-19 vaccine. Study information: Researchers grouped second doses given at about 4 or about 12 weeks into one pool. General study results and limits: The donors showed a predominance of white British ancestry and of females, with possible underestimation of clonal diversity.

In the case of this clone: What it binds is unknown.

The CDR3 is 14 amino acids. V shed 6 bases and J 3 bases; nucleotides not matched to a gene: 5. Germline V CDR1 and CDR2: MNHEY, SMNVEV (reference sequence). Profiling relied on immunoSEQ multiplex PCR, and the TCRdb table lists in-frame clones only, not all of them. This table has some 160,000 clones, about nine tenths appearing once. Sequencing used peripheral blood, obtained on day 0 of AZD1222 vaccination. This chain joins TRBV27 and TRBJ2-1; TRBD1 aligns across 7 bases. The source of this sequence is an adult in good health. As DNA, the CDR3 is TGTGCCAGCAGCCGCCGACAGGGCTACAATGAGCAGTTCTTC. It translates to CASSRRQGYNEQFF.